This TCR beta chain was identified during a study of blood T cell repertoires in COVID-19. Study at large: The samples span acute and convalescent COVID-19 from the United States, Italy and Spain. The cDNA or gDNA used as material had been derived from T cells, B-cell-depleted T cells, or PBMCs.

Germline V gene lookup returns CDR1 SGHNT and CDR2 YENEEA. Trimming left V 3 bases short and J 2 bases short, with 3 bases between. The CDR3 has 12 residues. In the original workflow: Counts of nucleated cells, estimated from reference gene primer amplification, were obtained. Profiled with immunoSEQ multiplex PCR; TCRdb holds only in-frame clones, not every one. That table gives V, J and clone size, and the DNA gave D and trimming. The sample holds around 300,000 clones, approximately 85% seen once. This TCR came from a human donor in a cohort sampled during active COVID-19. The rearrangement links TRBV11-3 to TRBJ2-3; D is ambiguous. Source material: peripheral blood. In DNA, the CDR3 is TGTGCCAGCAGCTTGGCCACAGATACGCAGTATTTT. Translating gives CASSLATDTQYF.